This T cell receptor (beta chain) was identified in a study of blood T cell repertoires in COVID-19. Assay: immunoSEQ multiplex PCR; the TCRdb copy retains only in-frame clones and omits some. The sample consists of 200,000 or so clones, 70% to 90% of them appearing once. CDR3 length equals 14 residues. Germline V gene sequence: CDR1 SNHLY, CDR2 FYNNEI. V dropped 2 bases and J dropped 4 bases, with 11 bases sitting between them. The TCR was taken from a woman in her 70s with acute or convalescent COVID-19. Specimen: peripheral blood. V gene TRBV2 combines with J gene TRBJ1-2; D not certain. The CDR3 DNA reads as TGTGCCAGCAGTGAACGCGGAGACTCCTATGGCTACACCTTC. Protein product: CASSERGDSYGYTF.